This T cell receptor (beta chain) was captured by sequencing in a study of lymphopenia after photon versus proton radiotherapy. Assay: immunoSEQ multiplex PCR; the TCRdb copy retains only in-frame clones and omits some. The table shows 35,000 to 45,000 clones, with over 80% occurring only once. The CDR3 spans 12 residues. Whole-study findings and limits: Post-nadir diversity loss with photons came from oligoclonal expansion, particularly CD8+ Temra cells. Post-nadir TCR diversity decline inversely tracked overall survival among those who died. Authors raise, but do not show, better survival with proton therapy.

With regard to this clone: Its cognate antigen is unknown.

This TCR derives from a woman in her 70s with pancreatic cancer. The sample consisted of peripheral blood, taken from a patient treated with proton-based radiotherapy. The chain couples TRBV21-1 to TRBJ2-7; TRBD1 reflects the table's D call only, with no check against the DNA. TRBV21-1 is a pseudogene segment. Here the CDR3 DNA reads TGTGCCAGCCAACGTTCCAGATCCGAGCAGTACTTC. Protein product: CASQRSRSEQYF.